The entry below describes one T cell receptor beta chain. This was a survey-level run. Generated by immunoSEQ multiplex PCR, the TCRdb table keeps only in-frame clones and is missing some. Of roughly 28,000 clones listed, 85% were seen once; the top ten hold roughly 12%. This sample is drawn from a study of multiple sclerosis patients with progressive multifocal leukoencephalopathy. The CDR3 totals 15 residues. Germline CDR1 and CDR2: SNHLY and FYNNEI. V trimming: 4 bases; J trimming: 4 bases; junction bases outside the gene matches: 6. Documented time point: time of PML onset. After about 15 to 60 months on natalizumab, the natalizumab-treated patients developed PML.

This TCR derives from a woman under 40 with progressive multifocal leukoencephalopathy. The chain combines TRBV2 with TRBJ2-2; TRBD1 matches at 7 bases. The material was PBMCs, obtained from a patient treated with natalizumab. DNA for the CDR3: TGTGCCAGCAGTGGAACAGGGGTTATCACCGGGGAGCTGTTTTTT. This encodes CASSGTGVITGELFF.